The 21 T cell receptor beta chains presented below share a single source sample, sequenced in a study of blood T cell repertoires in COVID-19. Sequenced by immunoSEQ multiplex PCR; TCRdb stores in-frame clones only, minus some. The sample has 200,000 to 300,000 clones; roughly 80% are singletons. Input material: peripheral blood. The receptors shown here come from a man in his 60s with acute or convalescent COVID-19.

The chain has TRBV6-5 and TRBJ2-3, with D perhaps matching TRBD1 (6 bases). Deletions cut 2 bases from V and 0 bases from J, with 9 bases between. Germline CDR1 reads MNHEY; CDR2 reads SVGAGI. This CDR3 contains 15 residues. The CDR3 DNA follows: TGTGCCAGCAGTTACCGACAGGACAGCACAGATACGCAGTATTTT. Its translation is CASSYRQDSTDTQYF.

This rearrangement joins TRBV21-1 to TRBJ2-7; the D call TRBD2 from the table was never checked on the DNA. TRBV21-1 is classified as a pseudogene. The CDR3 is made up of 15 amino acids. CDR3: CASSKERESGPCRYF. CDR3 DNA: TGTGCCAGCAGCAAAGAAAGAGAAAGCGGGCCCTGTCGGTACTTC.

By share of the sample, this clone is medium-sized (0.01 to 0.1%). The chain combines TRBV7-8 with TRBJ2-7, with 14 bases matching TRBD2. The CDR3 is 15 amino acids. The J segment lost 5 bases and the V segment lost 4 bases, leaving 4 bases of the junction unmatched. Per the germline V gene, CDR1 is SGHVS and CDR2 is FQNEAQ. In DNA form, the CDR3 reads TGTGCCAGCAGCTCCCCGGGACTAGCGGGAGACGAGCAGTACTTC. It codes for CASSSPGLAGDEQYF.

The J gene is TRBJ2-1, the V gene TRBV10-1; 14 bases are shared with TRBD2. V trimming: 5 bases; J trimming: 4 bases; junction bases outside the gene matches: 4. The germline CDR1 and CDR2 sequences are WNHNN and SYGVQD (reference sequence). This CDR3 has 16 amino acids. CDR3 region: CASSSWTSGRYNEQFF. The CDR3 DNA reads TGCGCCAGCAGTTCCTGGACTAGCGGGAGGTACAATGAGCAGTTCTTC.

This clone has only one observation. The chain links TRBV4-1 to TRBJ1-2, with 9 bases identical to TRBD1. The CDR3 loop spans 18 amino acids. The trim removed 1 base at V and 1 base at J, leaving 10 bases unmatched. The germline V gene encodes CDR1 MGHRA and CDR2 YSYEKL. The CDR3 DNA is TGCGCCAGCAGCCAAGGGGGGCCACAGGGGGCGCGTAACTATGGCTACACCTTC. Translation gives CASSQGGPQGARNYGYTF.

The rearrangement links TRBV25-1 to TRBJ2-1; tentatively, D is TRBD1 (5 bases). Germline V lookup: CDR1 MGHDK, CDR2 SYGVNS. The CDR3 has 14 amino acids. V was shortened by 6 bases and J by 9 bases, with 18 bases between the two germline ends. The CDR3 spells CASSKRGETSEQFF. The CDR3 DNA sequence: TGTGCCAGCAGCAAAAGGGGCGAAACGAGTGAGCAGTTCTTC.

The chain is built from TRBV5-4 and TRBJ2-7; 11 positions match TRBD2. The CDR3 runs 14 residues. Germline assignment: CDR1 SGHNT and CDR2 YYREEE (reference sequence). Unmatched junction bases numbered 2, after V lost 3 bases and J lost 3 bases. Here the CDR3 reads CASSSGLAGYEQYF. The CDR3 DNA follows: TGTGCCAGCAGCTCTGGACTAGCGGGCTACGAGCAGTACTTC.

The V call is TRBV19, the J call TRBJ1-3, with D possibly TRBD1 on 5 matching bases. Germline-derived CDR1 and CDR2 are LNHDA and SQIVND (reference sequence). The length of the CDR3 is 14 residues. V was pared by 5 bases and J by 4 bases, with 12 bases between. CDR3: CASSYGQLGNTIYF. The CDR3, as DNA: TGTGCCAGTAGTTACGGACAACTCGGAAACACCATATATTTT.

This clone was seen more than once but under ten times. This sequence joins TRBV7-2 and TRBJ1-3; D is unresolved. The V gene lost 5 bases and the J gene lost 0 bases, with 8 bases spanning the gap. Germline assignment: CDR1 SGHTA and CDR2 FQGNSA. The CDR3 sequence is 14 residues long. The CDR3 here is CASSQQISGNTIYF. The DNA for the CDR3 is TGTGCCAGCAGCCAACAGATCTCTGGAAACACCATATATTTT.

This sequence joins TRBV10-2 and TRBJ2-2; TRBD1 agrees at 10 bases. Germline V gene sequence: CDR1 WSHSY, CDR2 SAAADI. The CDR3 totals 16 residues. The J segment lost 4 bases and the V segment lost 6 bases, leaving 8 bases of the junction unmatched. DNA of the CDR3: TGCGCCAGCAGGGGTGGACAGGGGGTAGTCACCGGGGAGCTGTTTTTT. This gives the protein CASRGGQGVVTGELFF.

The chain joins TRBV12-3 or TRBV12-4 to TRBJ2-3, with 8 bases matching TRBD2. V was pared by 10 bases and J by 4 bases, with 7 bases of the junction left unmatched. The CDR3 sequence is 13 residues long. DNA for the CDR3: TGTGCCACTGGACTAGCAGGGTCAGATACGCAGTATTTT. Its translation is CATGLAGSDTQYF.

The CDR3 region has the DNA TGTGCTAGTGGTTGGACAGGACAGGGCCCCGTGACTAATGAAAAACTGTTTTTT. This encodes CASGWTGQGPVTNEKLFF. V usage is TRBV12-5 and J usage is TRBJ1-4; 8 nucleotides line up with TRBD1. V trimming: 4 bases; J trimming: 2 bases; junction bases outside the gene matches: 12. CDR1 and CDR2 (germline): LGHNT, FRNRAP. CDR3 length equals 18 residues.

This clone has a single count. The J gene is TRBJ1-1, the V gene TRBV10-3; 9 nucleotides agree with TRBD1. Germline loops: CDR1 ENHRY, CDR2 SYGVKD. The CDR3 contains 15 residues. J gave up 1 base and V 4 bases, and 4 bases lay outside the gene matches. CDR3: CAISGGTGSNTEAFF. The CDR3 bases are TGTGCCATCAGTGGTGGGACAGGGTCGAACACTGAAGCTTTCTTT.

The chain combines TRBV25-1 with TRBJ1-2; D unclear. CDR1 is MGHDK, CDR2 SYGVNS, per germline. V was cut by 2 bases and J by 6 bases, with 13 bases left in between. The CDR3 runs 14 residues. The CDR3 DNA is TGTGCCAGCAGTGAAACGGAGGGCTGGGATGGCTACACCTTC. This translates into CASSETEGWDGYTF.

The gene calls are TRBV3-1 (or the pseudogene TRBV3-2) and TRBJ2-7; a possible D gene is TRBD1 (7 bases). This CDR3 comprises 15 residues. CDR1 is LGHDT, CDR2 YNNKEL, per germline (reference sequence). The germline V and J ends were trimmed by 7 bases and 6 bases, with 22 bases remaining between them. The CDR3: CASTKTGDSSAEQYF. In DNA, the CDR3 is TGTGCCAGCACCAAGACGGGGGACAGCTCCGCCGAGCAGTACTTC.

The genes are TRBV2 and TRBJ1-3; possible D gene TRBD1, 5 bases. The CDR3 length is 14 residues. Germline V gene lookup returns CDR1 SNHLY and CDR2 FYNNEI. With 6 bases removed from V and 5 bases from J, the gap between germline ends came to 14 bases. The CDR3 bases are TGTGCCAGCAGCGCCGGGACTAGCAGAAACACCATATATTTT. It specifies CASSAGTSRNTIYF.

This sequence joins TRBV4-1 and TRBJ1-2; no clear D gene. The germline V gene has CDR1 MGHRA and CDR2 YSYEKL. The CDR3 is 16 residues long. V dropped 0 bases and J dropped 5 bases, with 16 bases sitting between them. CDR3 nucleotide sequence: TGCGCCAGCAGCCAAGATCTTGGAGGAGTGGGGTATGGCTACACCTTC. It yields the protein CASSQDLGGVGYGYTF.

The chain links TRBV27 to TRBJ2-7, with 7 nucleotides matching TRBD1. The germline V gene encodes CDR1 MNHEY and CDR2 SMNVEV (reference sequence). V lost 5 bases, J lost 5 bases, and 9 bases stayed unmatched. CDR3 size: 14 residues. The CDR3 reads CASSRWTGGHEQYF. The CDR3 DNA is TGTGCCAGCAGTCGCTGGACAGGAGGCCACGAGCAGTACTTC.

This clone appeared a single time. The chain employs TRBV19 and TRBJ2-1; D might be TRBD1 (5 bases). Deletions cut 4 bases from V and 5 bases from J, with 6 bases between. This CDR3 is 12 amino acids long. Germline CDR1 LNHDA, CDR2 SQIVND (reference sequence). In DNA, the CDR3 is TGTGCCAGTAGTAGCAGGGACAATGAGCAGTTCTTC. Encoded protein: CASSSRDNEQFF.

This clone was recorded once. The rearrangement uses TRBV4-2 and TRBJ1-1; D not certain. The germline CDR1 and CDR2 sequences are LGHNA and YNFKEQ. The CDR3 has 16 residues. The V gene lost 0 bases and the J gene lost 0 bases, with 11 bases spanning the gap. CDR3 coding DNA: TGTGCCAGCAGCCAAGATCTGCGGGCAATGAACACTGAAGCTTTCTTT. Its protein product is CASSQDLRAMNTEAFF.

CDR3 bases: TGTGCCAGCAGGAAAGGGACAGCGAACACTGAAGCTTTCTTT. Its translation: CASRKGTANTEAFF. V and J are TRBV14 and TRBJ1-1; 7 positions agree with TRBD1. The ends lost 6 bases at V and 1 base at J; junction bases unmatched: 5. Germline V CDR1 and CDR2: SGHDN, FVKESK. There are 14 residues in the CDR3.